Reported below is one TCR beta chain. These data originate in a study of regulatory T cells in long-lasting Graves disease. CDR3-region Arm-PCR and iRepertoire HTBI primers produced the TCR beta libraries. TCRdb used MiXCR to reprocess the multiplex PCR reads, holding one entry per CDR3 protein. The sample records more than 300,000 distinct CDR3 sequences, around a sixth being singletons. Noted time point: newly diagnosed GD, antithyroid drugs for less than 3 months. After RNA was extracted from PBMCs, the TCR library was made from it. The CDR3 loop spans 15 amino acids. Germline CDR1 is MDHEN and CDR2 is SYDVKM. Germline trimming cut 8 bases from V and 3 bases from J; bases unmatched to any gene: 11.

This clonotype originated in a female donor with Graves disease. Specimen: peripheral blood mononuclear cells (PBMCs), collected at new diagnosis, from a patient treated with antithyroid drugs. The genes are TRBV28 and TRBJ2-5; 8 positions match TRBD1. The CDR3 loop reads CASRRGPGIEETQYF. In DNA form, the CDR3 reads TGTGCCAGCCGCAGGGGGCCGGGCATCGAAGAGACCCAGTACTTC.